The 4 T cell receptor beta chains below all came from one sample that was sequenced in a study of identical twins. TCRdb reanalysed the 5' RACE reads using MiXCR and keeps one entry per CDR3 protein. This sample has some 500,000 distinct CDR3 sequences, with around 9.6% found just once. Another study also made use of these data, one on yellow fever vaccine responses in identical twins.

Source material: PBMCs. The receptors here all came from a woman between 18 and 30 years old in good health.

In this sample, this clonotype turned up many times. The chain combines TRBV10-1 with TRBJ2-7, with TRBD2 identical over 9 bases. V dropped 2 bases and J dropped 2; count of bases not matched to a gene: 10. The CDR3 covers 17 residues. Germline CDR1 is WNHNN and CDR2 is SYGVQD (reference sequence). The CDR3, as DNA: TGCGCCAGCAGTGAGAGGGACCTAGCGGGACGCACCTACGAGCAGTACTTC. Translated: CASSERDLAGRTYEQYF.

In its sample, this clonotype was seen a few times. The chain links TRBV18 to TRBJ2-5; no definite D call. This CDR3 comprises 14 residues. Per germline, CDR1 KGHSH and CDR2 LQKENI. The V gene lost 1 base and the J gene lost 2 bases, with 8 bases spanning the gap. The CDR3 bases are TGTGCCAGCTCACCACTAGTCAGTCAAGAGACCCAGTACTTC. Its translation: CASSPLVSQETQYF. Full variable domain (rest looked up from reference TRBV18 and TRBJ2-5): NAGVMQNPRHLVRRRGQEARLRCSPMKGHSHVYWYRQLPEEGLKFMVYLQKENIIDESGMPKERFSAEFPKEGPSILRIQQVVRGDSAAYFCASSPLVSQETQYFGPGTRLLVL.

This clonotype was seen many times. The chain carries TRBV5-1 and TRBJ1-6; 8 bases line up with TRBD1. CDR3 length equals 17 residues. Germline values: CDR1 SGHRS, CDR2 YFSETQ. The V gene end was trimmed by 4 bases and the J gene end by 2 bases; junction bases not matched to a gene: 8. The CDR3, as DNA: TGCGCCAGCAGCCCCGACCCGGGACAGGCCTATAATTCACCCCTCCACTTT. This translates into CASSPDPGQAYNSPLHF.

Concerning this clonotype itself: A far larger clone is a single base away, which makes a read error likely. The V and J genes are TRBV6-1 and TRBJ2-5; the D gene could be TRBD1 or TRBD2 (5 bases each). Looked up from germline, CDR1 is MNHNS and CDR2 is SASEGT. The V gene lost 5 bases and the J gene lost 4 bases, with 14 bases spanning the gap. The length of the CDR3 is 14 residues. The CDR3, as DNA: TGTGCCAGCAGTCCTTGGACGGGGCCAGAGACCCAGTACTTC. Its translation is CASSPWTGPETQYF.